The 8 T cell receptor beta chains below come from one sample, sequenced in a study of cytomegalovirus exposure and HLA in healthy donors (dated by TCRdb to between 2016 and 2019). The method behind the library was the immunoSEQ multiplex PCR assay. The multiplex PCR relied on a mix of 60 forward primers for TCR Vbeta segments and 13 reverse primers for TCR Jbeta segments. TCRdb retrieved this table from immuneACCESS and kept in-frame rearrangements only. Not all clones are present; in checked studies, unresolved V genes account for under half, and no reason is known for the remainder. The sample contains about 130,000 clones, about 73% of them found a single time. The ten largest clones represent nearly 6% of the sample. The sample consisted of PBMCs. The source is a woman aged 45 to 65 in good health and CMV-seropositive.

The chain combines TRBV15 with TRBJ2-7, with TRBD2 matching 7 bases. Germline V gene sequence: CDR1 LNHNV, CDR2 YYDKDF (reference sequence). The CDR3 length is 14 residues. Trimming took 6 bases from V and 5 from J; bases not matched to a gene: 10. The CDR3 DNA sequence: TGTGCCACCAGTGGGTGGGGGGGTGGCAACGAGCAGTACTTC. This sequence encodes CATSGWGGGNEQYF.

The chain has TRBV6-6 and TRBJ2-7; maybe TRBD1 (5 bases). The CDR3 runs to 14 residues. Germline CDR1 and CDR2: MNHNY and SVGAGI (reference sequence). Trimming shortened V by 3 bases and J by 2 bases, and 11 bases separated the two germline ends. The CDR3 reads CASSYLSQAYEQYF. Written as DNA, the CDR3 is TGTGCCAGCAGTTATCTCTCACAGGCCTACGAGCAGTACTTC.

The V gene is TRBV11-2, the J gene TRBJ2-1; the D gene is possibly TRBD2 (5 bases). The CDR3 is 19 amino acids. Deletions cut 4 bases from V and 8 bases from J, with 30 bases between. The germline gives CDR1 SGHAT, CDR2 FQNNGV. The chain's CDR3 is CASSSRAHPGNGLKDEQFF. The CDR3 nucleotides are TGTGCCAGCAGCTCGAGGGCCCATCCGGGGAACGGGCTTAAGGATGAGCAGTTCTTC.

V and J are TRBV5-6 and TRBJ2-7; D unresolved. The CDR3 runs 13 residues. Trimming cost V 2 bases and J 1 base, with 7 bases left between them. In germline, CDR1 is SGHDT, CDR2 YYEEEE. CDR3 amino acids: CASSLWSSYEQYF. The CDR3 bases are TGTGCCAGCAGCTTATGGAGTTCCTACGAGCAGTACTTC.

The CDR3 nucleotides read TGTGCCAGCAGGGGGACAGGGCCTCCGACCCAGCATTTT. Translating gives CASRGTGPPTQHF. V is TRBV2 and J is TRBJ1-5; TRBD1 agrees at 9 bases. The CDR3 has 13 amino acids. After removal of 6 bases from V and 11 bases from J, the junction contained 8 bases not matched to a gene. Germline V gene sequence: CDR1 SNHLY, CDR2 FYNNEI.

The chain carries TRBV6-1 and TRBJ2-3; 14 bases match TRBD2. CDR3 length equals 14 residues. Germline CDR1 and CDR2: MNHNS and SASEGT. DNA for the CDR3: TGTGCAAACGGGGGACTAGCGGGGGCGGATACGCAGTATTTT. As protein: CANGGLAGADTQYF.

A remark on this clone: The DNA is left out, because the CDR3 cannot be placed on it with certainty; the CDR3 is given as TCRdb lists it. The rearrangement joins TRBV21-1 to TRBJ1-5; the table's D call TRBD1 went unverified against the DNA. TRBV21-1 is given as a pseudogene. A total of 15 residues make up the CDR3, ends included. The CDR3 region is CASSKWGQGNQPQHF.

V usage is TRBV19 and J usage is TRBJ1-1; a possible D gene is TRBD1 (6 bases). Trimming removed 4 bases at V and 10 bases at J, with 13 bases between. The V gene's germline CDR1 is LNHDA and CDR2 SQIVND (reference sequence). This CDR3 has 12 amino acids. In DNA, the CDR3 is TGTGCCAGTAGTACGCTCAGGGGAGCAGCTTTCTTT. This codes for CASSTLRGAAFF.